Listed below are T cell receptor beta chains from one sample, sequenced in a study of early T cells in non-severe SARS-CoV-2 infection. Via MiXCR, TCRdb re-called the 5' RACE reads, giving one row per CDR3 protein. Counted here are 90,000 to 100,000 distinct CDR3 sequences, about 13% occurring once; the ten biggest clones make up over 2%. Source material: whole blood. These TCRs come from an adult who was a healthcare worker with PCR-confirmed SARS-CoV-2 infection or an uninfected control (not recorded which). Both conserved end residues are part of each CDR3. Clone size is shown for a subset of rows, as once, few, many or a class of expanded clone.

CASSLTGRDTGELFF | many | 15 | TRBJ2-2 | TRBV7-2
CASSTTRRTNTGELFF | many | 16 | TRBJ2-2 | TRBV7-6
CASSPRQGSYGYTF | - | 14 | TRBJ1-2 | TRBV6-5
CASSLQGSNQPQHF | many | 14 | TRBJ1-5 | TRBV27
CASSKEEGVTAFF | few | 13 | TRBJ1-1 | TRBV4-1
CSARVDGVGQATGELFF | few | 17 | TRBJ2-2 | TRBV20-1
CASSYVGSQGSSPLHF | many | 16 | TRBJ1-6 | TRBV6-5
CATSPSGQDNYNEQFF | many | 16 | TRBJ2-1 | TRBV24-1
CSARDTLNEKLFF | - | 13 | TRBJ1-4 | TRBV20-1
CSVRWTESSLGEQYF | - | 15 | TRBJ2-7 | TRBV20-1
CASSLDGLSYEQYF | - | 14 | TRBJ2-7 | TRBV7-2
CASRYGGPGETQYF | many | 14 | TRBJ2-5 | TRBV6-2/TRBV6-3
CASSLIVAPTDTQYF | few | 15 | TRBJ2-3 | TRBV11-2
CSVVIRNEQFF | few | 11 | TRBJ2-1 | TRBV29-1
CASSPGEGSPLHF | many | 13 | TRBJ1-6 | TRBV18
CSAYEQYF | - | 8 | TRBJ2-7 | TRBV29-1
CASSLGQGRDGYTF | - | 14 | TRBJ1-2 | TRBV5-5
CASSFRRGAERNSPLHF | few | 17 | TRBJ1-6 | TRBV27
CASSLGPDAPLHF | many | 13 | TRBJ1-6 | TRBV27
CASSPHSGRGYPGELFF | - | 17 | TRBJ2-2 | TRBV14
CASSPGSGGKNIQYF | many | 15 | TRBJ2-4 | TRBV7-9
CASHPGRSSGNTIYF | few | 15 | TRBJ1-3 | TRBV19
CASSQALGYTF | many | 11 | TRBJ1-2 | TRBV3-1
CSVAASADTQYF | few | 12 | TRBJ2-3 | TRBV29-1
CASSLVPGTSNTDTQYF | many | 17 | TRBJ2-3 | TRBV7-6
CASSEAWQFRPLHF | few | 14 | TRBJ1-6 | TRBV2
CASSRGRMQYF | - | 11 | TRBJ2-7 | TRBV7-2
CASSLVVERETQYF | - | 14 | TRBJ2-5 | TRBV7-8
CASSLDFGTDTQYF | - | 14 | TRBJ2-3 | TRBV7-2
CASTGTGGPDTQYF | - | 14 | TRBJ2-3 | TRBV6-5
CASSPEGLAVHEQFF | many | 15 | TRBJ2-1 | TRBV18
CSARPRIKDTQYF | few | 13 | TRBJ2-3 | TRBV20-1
CSVPKGGTDTQYF | - | 13 | TRBJ2-3 | TRBV29-1
CASLTYMNTEAFF | many | 13 | TRBJ1-1 | TRBV28
CASSPFGGSYNEQFF | - | 15 | TRBJ2-1 | TRBV7-9
CSARREQGESEQYF | - | 14 | TRBJ2-7 | TRBV20-1
CASRDTGLSSYNEQFF | many | 16 | TRBJ2-1 | TRBV7-2
CASSPGPRDYQSETF | - | 15 | TRBJ2-1 | TRBV18
CASSLKGVYEQFF | many | 13 | TRBJ2-1 | TRBV7-3
CSAREGGPLRHEAFF | many | 15 | TRBJ1-1 | TRBV20-1
CASSPRVGGTQYF | - | 13 | TRBJ2-5 | TRBV19